These 5 T cell receptor beta chains originate from one sample sequenced in a study of blood T cell repertoires in COVID-19. Method: immunoSEQ multiplex PCR; TCRdb's copy keeps in-frame clones and lacks some. Of some 97,000 clones detected, roughly 90% appear once; the ten largest clones hold about 6.5%. Sequenced material: peripheral blood. Receptors were obtained from a woman in her sixties with acute or convalescent COVID-19.

The V and J genes are TRBV6-5 and TRBJ2-1, with TRBD2 matching over 10 bases. The CDR3 runs 16 residues. Trimming at V came to 2 bases and at J to 4 bases, leaving 5 bases not matched to a gene. CDR1 MNHEY and CDR2 SVGAGI come from the germline V gene. CDR3 protein: CASSYTGLASYNEQFF. Written as DNA, the CDR3 is TGTGCCAGCAGTTACACGGGACTAGCGTCATACAATGAGCAGTTCTTC.

The rearrangement links TRBV12-3 or TRBV12-4 to TRBJ1-2, with TRBD1 as a possible D gene (5 bases). The V and J ends lost 2 bases and 7 bases respectively, with 11 bases between them. This CDR3 comprises 13 residues. In DNA, the CDR3 is TGTGCCAGCAGTTTATGGGGGGAAGGTGGCTACACCTTC. Protein: CASSLWGEGGYTF.

This clone was seen only once. V is TRBV5-6 and J is TRBJ2-3, with D uncertain. Between the trimmed V and J ends, which lost 1 base and 4 bases, there was a span of 16 bases. The CDR3 runs 16 residues. Germline CDR1 reads SGHDT; CDR2 reads YYEEEE. CDR3 bases: TGTGCCAGCAGCTTGTGGTGGAGCTTAGGAGCAGATACGCAGTATTTT. This translates into CASSLWWSLGADTQYF.

The chain uses TRBV7-9 and TRBJ2-1, with D possibly being TRBD2 (5 bases). In germline, CDR1 is SEHNR, CDR2 FQNEAQ (reference sequence). The V gene lost 4 bases and the J gene lost 5 bases, with 9 bases spanning the gap. The CDR3 has 13 amino acids. In nucleotides, the CDR3 is TGTGCCAGCAGCTCCCGGGAAAACAATGAGCAGTTCTTC. Its protein is CASSSRENNEQFF.

The rearrangement uses TRBV6-1 and TRBJ1-1; tentative D call: TRBD1 (5 bases). CDR3 length: 13 amino acids. Trimming took off 6 bases at V and 7 bases at J, with 15 bases between the two ends. Per germline, CDR1 MNHNS and CDR2 SASEGT. The CDR3: CASRPGLDSEAFF. The CDR3 DNA sequence: TGTGCCAGCAGGCCAGGGTTGGATAGTGAAGCTTTCTTT.